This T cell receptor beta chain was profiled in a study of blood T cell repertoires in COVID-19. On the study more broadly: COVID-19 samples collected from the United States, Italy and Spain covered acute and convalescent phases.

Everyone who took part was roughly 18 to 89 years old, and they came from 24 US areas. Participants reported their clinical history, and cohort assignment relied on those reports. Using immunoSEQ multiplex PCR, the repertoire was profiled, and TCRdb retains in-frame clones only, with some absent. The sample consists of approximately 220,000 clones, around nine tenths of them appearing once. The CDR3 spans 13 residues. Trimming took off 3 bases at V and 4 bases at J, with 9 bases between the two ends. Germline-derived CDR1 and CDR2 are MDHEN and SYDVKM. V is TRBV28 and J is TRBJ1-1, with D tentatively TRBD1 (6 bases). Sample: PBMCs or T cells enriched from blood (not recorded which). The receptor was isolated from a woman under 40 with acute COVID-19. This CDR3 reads CASSLQGPTEAFF. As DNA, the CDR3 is TGTGCCAGCAGTTTGCAGGGGCCCACTGAAGCTTTCTTT.